A selection of T cell receptor beta chains follows, all from one sample in a study of T cell repertoires in cytomegalovirus infection. Which antigens these TCRs recognize remains unknown. TCRdb itself ran the reads through MiXCR, one entry per CDR3 protein. The sample includes roughly 500,000 distinct CDR3 sequences, around 35% seen only once; the top ten take 17%. The sequencing here drew on cultured PBMCs, taken from culture after CMV antigen stimulation. These receptors came from a human donor in good health (CMV status not recorded). Some clones in this sample may be carry-over from other donors' samples. Each CDR3 is given with its conserved first and last residue. A D gene is named only where the DNA matches it firmly. Size is omitted from some rows. Given values are once, few, many or a class for expanded clones.

size: few
J: TRBJ1-3
V: TRBV7-8
D: TRBD1
CDR3: CASSPSVWGTGVIFVYF
DNA: TGTGCCAGCAGCCCCTCGGTTTGGGGGACAGGCGTGATCTTTGTTTATTTT

size: NA
J: TRBJ1-3
V: TRBV20-1
D: NA
CDR3: CSAIGGEGSGNTIYF
DNA: TGCAGTGCCATTGGGGGAGAGGGATCTGGAAACACCATATATTTT

size: few
J: TRBJ2-2
V: TRBV6-6
D: NA
CDR3: CASSYLPRTSGELFF
DNA: TGTGCCAGCAGTTACCTCCCCAGGACGTCCGGGGAGCTGTTTTTT

size: NA
J: TRBJ2-1
V: TRBV7-2
D: TRBD2
CDR3: CASSGGLAGGNEQFF
DNA: TGTGCCAGCAGCGGTGGACTAGCGGGAGGCAATGAGCAGTTCTTC

size: NA
J: TRBJ2-4
V: TRBV12-3/TRBV12-4
D: NA
CDR3: CASSFLRTDTKNIQYF
DNA: TGTGCCAGCAGTTTTTTAAGGACAGATACCAAAAACATTCAGTACTTC

size: few
J: TRBJ2-1
V: TRBV20-1
D: TRBD1
CDR3: CSAQGGGSNEQFF
DNA: TGCAGTGCACAGGGGGGCGGTTCCAATGAGCAGTTCTTC

size: NA
J: TRBJ2-7
V: TRBV11-1
D: NA
CDR3: CASSFRGAPGEQYF
DNA: TGTGCCAGCAGCTTTAGAGGGGCCCCGGGGGAGCAGTACTTC

size: few
J: TRBJ1-5
V: TRBV29-1
D: NA
CDR3: CSVQQGLNQPQHF
DNA: TGCAGCGTTCAACAGGGACTTAATCAGCCCCAGCATTTT

size: few
J: TRBJ1-6
V: TRBV7-4
D: NA
CDR3: CASSLDLPYNSPLHF
DNA: TGTGCCAGCAGCTTAGACCTACCCTATAATTCACCCCTCCACTTT

size: NA
J: TRBJ2-4
V: TRBV5-1
D: TRBD2
CDR3: CASSLGGQSGDIQYF
DNA: TGCGCCAGCAGCTTGGGTGGCCAGAGCGGGGACATTCAGTACTTC

size: NA
J: TRBJ1-5
V: TRBV27
D: NA
CDR3: CTSSWGPRSPQHF
DNA: TGTACCAGCAGCTGGGGCCCGAGGAGCCCCCAGCATTTT

size: few
J: TRBJ2-1
V: TRBV14
D: TRBD2
CDR3: CASSQEYGTSANNEQFF
DNA: TGTGCCAGCAGCCAGGAGTATGGGACTAGCGCTAACAATGAGCAGTTCTTC

size: NA
J: TRBJ2-7
V: TRBV7-8
D: TRBD1
CDR3: CASSLAPQGANSYEQYF
DNA: TGTGCCAGCAGCTTAGCCCCACAGGGGGCAAACTCCTACGAGCAGTACTTC

size: NA
J: TRBJ2-1
V: TRBV12-3/TRBV12-4
D: TRBD2
CDR3: CASSPGSGMIGEQFF
DNA: TGTGCCAGCAGCCCGGGTAGCGGGATGATCGGTGAGCAGTTCTTC